Listed below are T cell receptor beta chains from one sample, sequenced in a study of cytomegalovirus exposure and HLA in healthy donors. Assay: immunoSEQ multiplex PCR; the TCRdb copy retains only in-frame clones and omits some. The sample has around 190,000 clones; 79% are singletons. The specimen sequenced was PBMCs. The source is a woman between 18 and 29 years old in good health and CMV-seronegative. CDR3s include the opening cysteine and the closing phenylalanine or tryptophan. D genes are given only for firm matches. Where a row states a size, it is once, few, many or the class of an expanded clone; other rows omit it.

clone_size: -
d_call: TRBD1
j_call: TRBJ1-2
v_call: TRBV28
cdr3_nt: TGTGCCACGACAGGGCTAAACTATGGCTACACCTTC
cdr3_aa: CATTGLNYGYTF

clone_size: -
d_call: TRBD1
j_call: TRBJ2-7
v_call: TRBV4-1
cdr3_nt: TGCGCCAGCAGCCATAGACAGGGGGTAGCCTACGAGCAGTACTTC
cdr3_aa: CASSHRQGVAYEQYF

clone_size: -
d_call: TRBD2
j_call: TRBJ2-5
v_call: TRBV18
cdr3_nt: TGTGCCAGCTCACCAGCGGGAGGACGAGAGACCCAGTACTTC
cdr3_aa: CASSPAGGRETQYF

clone_size: -
d_call: -
j_call: TRBJ1-1
v_call: TRBV5-1
cdr3_nt: TGCGCCAGCAGCTTGACAGGGAACACTGAAGCTTTCTTT
cdr3_aa: CASSLTGNTEAFF

clone_size: once
d_call: -
j_call: TRBJ2-1
v_call: TRBV18
cdr3_nt: TGTGCCAGCTCACTTAAACAGGTAGCTGAGCAGTTCTTC
cdr3_aa: CASSLKQVAEQFF

clone_size: -
d_call: -
j_call: TRBJ1-2
v_call: TRBV6-5
cdr3_nt: TGTGCCAGCAGTTACTACAGGGCTAATGGCTACACCTTC
cdr3_aa: CASSYYRANGYTF

clone_size: few
d_call: -
j_call: TRBJ2-3
v_call: TRBV11-2
cdr3_nt: TGTGCCAGTACAGCTTATGTCAGGGGGAGGAGCACAGATACGCAGTATTTT
cdr3_aa: CASTAYVRGRSTDTQYF

clone_size: few
d_call: -
j_call: TRBJ1-4
v_call: TRBV19
cdr3_nt: TGTGCCAGTGCTGGGGCGGCAGAAAAACTGTTTTTT
cdr3_aa: CASAGAAEKLFF

clone_size: few
d_call: TRBD1
j_call: TRBJ1-2
v_call: TRBV5-1
cdr3_nt: TGCGCCAGCAGCTACTCAGACAGGGTCGCTTTCGATGGCTACACCTTC
cdr3_aa: CASSYSDRVAFDGYTF

clone_size: -
d_call: -
j_call: TRBJ2-7
v_call: TRBV5-1
cdr3_nt: TGCGCCAGCAGCTTGGCCGAGACTACTTACGAGCAGTACTTC
cdr3_aa: CASSLAETTYEQYF

clone_size: few
d_call: TRBD2
j_call: TRBJ2-1
v_call: TRBV2
cdr3_nt: TGTGCCAGCAGTCGGGAACGACTAGCGAACAACAATGAGCAGTTCTTC
cdr3_aa: CASSRERLANNNEQFF

clone_size: -
d_call: TRBD2
j_call: TRBJ2-1
v_call: TRBV28
cdr3_nt: TGTGCCAGCAGCGGCCCAGCGGGAGAGCATGAGCAGTTCTTC
cdr3_aa: CASSGPAGEHEQFF

clone_size: -
d_call: -
j_call: TRBJ2-1
v_call: TRBV11-2
cdr3_nt: TGTGCCAGCAGTATCGTTTTTGGGGGGATTGATGGGCAGTTCTTC
cdr3_aa: CASSIVFGGIDGQFF

clone_size: once
d_call: -
j_call: TRBJ2-7
v_call: TRBV28
cdr3_nt: TGTGCCAGCAGTTTAGAAGGGGTAGTGGAGCAGTACTTC
cdr3_aa: CASSLEGVVEQYF